Sequencing of this TCR beta chain was carried out in a study of blood T cell repertoires in COVID-19. The CDR3 covers 14 residues. Germline-derived CDR1 and CDR2 are MNHEY and SVGAGI. V was clipped by 5 bases and J by 1 base; unmatched bases: 4. Only in-frame clones appear in the TCRdb table, and some are missing; sequencing was by immunoSEQ multiplex PCR. The table has roughly 180,000 clones, roughly four fifths seen once. This chain links TRBV6-5 with TRBJ2-7; TRBD1 matches 8 bases. The sequence came from a human donor in a cohort sampled during active COVID-19. Input material: peripheral blood. Here the CDR3 DNA reads TGTGCCAGCAGTCGGGACAGGCAATCCTACGAGCAGTACTTC. It is translated as CASSRDRQSYEQYF.